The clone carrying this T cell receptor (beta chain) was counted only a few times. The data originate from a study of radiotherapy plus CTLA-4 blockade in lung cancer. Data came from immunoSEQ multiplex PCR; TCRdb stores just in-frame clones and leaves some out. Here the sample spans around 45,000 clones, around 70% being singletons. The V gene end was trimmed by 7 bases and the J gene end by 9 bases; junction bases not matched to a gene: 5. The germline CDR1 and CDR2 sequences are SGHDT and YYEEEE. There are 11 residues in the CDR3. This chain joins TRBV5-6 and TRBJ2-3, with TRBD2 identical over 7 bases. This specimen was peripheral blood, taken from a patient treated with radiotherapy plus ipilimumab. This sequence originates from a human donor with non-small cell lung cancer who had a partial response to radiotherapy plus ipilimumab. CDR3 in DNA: TGTGCCAGCGGGACTATAACGACGCAGTATTTT. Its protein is CASGTITTQYF.